A single sample gave rise to the 32 T cell receptor beta chains below, sequenced in a study of CD8 T cells in ankylosing spondylitis. TCRdb reprocessed the 5' RACE reads via MiXCR and lists one record per CDR3 protein. Counted here are hundreds of thousands of distinct CDR3 sequences, less than 25% occurring once; the ten biggest clones make up 3.5%. Material: blood, either unsorted or a sorted T cell fraction (not recorded which). Receptor source: a female donor with ankylosing spondylitis or in good health (not recorded which).

This chain links TRBV6-1 with TRBJ2-3; 8 positions match TRBD1. The CDR3 runs 15 residues. With 5 bases clipped from V and 5 bases from J, the junction kept 9 bases outside the gene matches. The V gene's germline CDR1 is MNHNS and CDR2 SASEGT. The CDR3 DNA follows: TGTGCCAGCAGTATCGGACAGGGCGTTGGAGATACGCAGTATTTT. It yields the protein CASSIGQGVGDTQYF.

This clonotype occurred many times. V is TRBV6-1 and J is TRBJ2-1; D gene ambiguous. The length of the CDR3 is 14 residues. V was clipped by 6 bases and J by 6 bases, with 15 bases between them. Germline V gives CDR1 MNHNS, CDR2 SASEGT. The CDR3 DNA reads as TGTGCCAGCAGCCCCGTAGGGCCCAGCAATGAGCAGTTCTTC. As protein: CASSPVGPSNEQFF.

This clonotype was recorded a few times. The chain combines TRBV20-1 with TRBJ2-2; D not resolved. The CDR3 has 16 residues. Deletions cut 0 bases from V and 1 base from J, with 12 bases between. Germline V gene lookup returns CDR1 DFQATT and CDR2 SNEGSKA (reference sequence). The CDR3 region is CSARDMIGLNTGELFF. CDR3 bases: TGCAGTGCTAGAGATATGATTGGCTTGAACACCGGGGAGCTGTTTTTT.

Remarks on this clonotype: The junction departs from germline at one end; a sequencing error may be responsible. The CDR3 sequence: CAWDPGNTEAFF. The CDR3 coding sequence is TGTGCCTGGGACCCTGGGAACACTGAAGCTTTCTTC. This sequence joins TRBV30 and TRBJ1-1; D gene uncertain. This CDR3 spans 12 amino acids. CDR1 and CDR2 from the germline V gene are GTSNPN and SVGIG (reference sequence).

V is TRBV6-1 and J is TRBJ2-7; D ambiguous. In germline, CDR1 is MNHNS, CDR2 SASEGT. This CDR3 comprises 16 residues. The V and J ends lost 2 bases and 0 bases respectively, with 14 bases between them. The CDR3 sequence: CASSEHISWSSYEQYF. CDR3 sequence (DNA): TGTGCCAGCAGTGAACACATCTCCTGGAGCTCCTACGAGCAGTACTTC.

This chain joins TRBV10-3 and TRBJ1-6, with D uncertain. Looked up from germline, CDR1 is ENHRY and CDR2 is SYGVKD. The CDR3 is made up of 17 amino acids. V lost 0 bases to trimming and J lost 8 bases, with 17 bases between them. CDR3 bases: TGTGCCATCAGTGAGTCAGGACCCGCCGTCCTGGATTCACCCCTCCACTTT. This gives the protein CAISESGPAVLDSPLHF.

This clonotype was recorded at least ten times. This rearrangement joins TRBV20-1 to TRBJ1-6, with a possible D match to TRBD1 (5 bases). V lost 2 bases and J 7 bases, leaving 15 bases between the germline ends. Germline-derived CDR1 and CDR2 are DFQATT and SNEGSKA (reference sequence). The CDR3 loop spans 15 amino acids. The CDR3 is CSARPPSGGNSPLHF. The CDR3 coding sequence is TGCAGTGCTAGACCACCCTCCGGGGGGAATTCACCCCTCCACTTT.

This chain joins TRBV4-3 and TRBJ2-6, with D perhaps matching TRBD1 or TRBD2 (5 bases each). Looked up from germline, CDR1 is LGHNA and CDR2 is YSLEER. Trimming took off 5 bases at V and 0 bases at J, with 20 bases between the two ends. This CDR3 comprises 19 residues. In nucleotides, the CDR3 is TGCGCCAGCAGCTTCCGTCCTATGGGACGAGCCTCTGGGGCCAACGTCCTGACTTTC. Translation: CASSFRPMGRASGANVLTF.

The chain links TRBV30 to TRBJ1-1; no definite D call. The CDR3 length is 13 residues. The germline V gene encodes CDR1 GTSNPN and CDR2 SVGIG (reference sequence). V was cut by 5 bases and J by 1 base, with 11 bases left in between. CDR3 region: CAWVLTANTEAFF. CDR3 DNA: TGTGCCTGGGTCTTAACAGCGAACACTGAAGCTTTCTTT.

The chain couples TRBV30 to TRBJ2-2, with D maybe TRBD1 (5 bases). The CDR3 has 13 amino acids. Looked up from germline, CDR1 is GTSNPN and CDR2 is SVGIG (reference sequence). Trimming took 8 bases from V and 1 from J, leaving 11 bases between them. The CDR3 reads CAQAGQNTGELFF. CDR3 bases: TGTGCCCAAGCAGGACAGAACACCGGGGAGCTGTTTTTT.

This clonotype was counted only a few times. V and J are TRBV12-3 or TRBV12-4 and TRBJ1-1; unclear D gene. The CDR3 contains 12 residues. V was clipped by 1 base and J by 7 bases, with 7 bases between them. In DNA, the CDR3 is TGTGCCAGCAGTTTAGGGCTGGTTGAAGCTTTCTTT. Translated, it gives CASSLGLVEAFF.

Ten or more counts support this clonotype. This chain joins TRBV10-3 and TRBJ2-3; D unclear. V dropped 7 bases and J dropped 5 bases, with 13 bases sitting between them. The germline CDR1 and CDR2 sequences are ENHRY and SYGVKD. The CDR3 length is 13 residues. The CDR3 DNA sequence: TGTGCCATCACTGAAGGGCGTGAAGATACGCAGTATTTT. Translated, it gives CAITEGREDTQYF.

This clonotype was picked up a small number of times. The rearrangement links TRBV20-1 to TRBJ2-1, with 9 positions matching TRBD2. V was pared by 6 bases and J by 8 bases, with 14 bases of the junction left unmatched. This CDR3 region has 15 residues. The germline V gene has CDR1 DFQATT and CDR2 SNEGSKA (reference sequence). The CDR3: CSAPLIAGVSDEQFF. The CDR3 DNA reads TGCAGTGCCCCCCTGATAGCGGGAGTCAGCGATGAGCAGTTCTTC.

The chain carries TRBV19 and TRBJ2-3, with D unresolved. This CDR3 region has 14 residues. Trimming removed 5 bases from V and 2 bases from J, with 11 bases in between. Germline CDR1 is LNHDA and CDR2 is SQIVND (reference sequence). The CDR3 region has the DNA TGTGCCAGTAGTCCCCTCGACCACACAGATACGCAGTATTTT. This sequence encodes CASSPLDHTDTQYF.

This clonotype has more than one count but fewer than ten. The V and J genes are TRBV28 and TRBJ2-5; D possibly uses TRBD1 or TRBD2 (6 bases each). The CDR3 runs 15 residues. Trimming took 5 bases from V and 1 from J, leaving 14 bases between them. Germline lookup yields CDR1 MDHEN and CDR2 SYDVKM. The DNA for the CDR3 is TGTGCCAGCAGTAGAGGGGGAGGCCTCCAAGAGACCCAGTACTTC. It codes for CASSRGGGLQETQYF. The full variable domain, with the rest looked up from reference TRBV28 and TRBJ2-5, is DVKVTQSSRYLVKRTGEKVFLECVQDMDHENMFWYRQDPGLGLRLIYFSYDVKMKEKGDIPEGYSVSREKKERFSLILESASTNQTSMYLCASSRGGGLQETQYFGPGTRLLVL.

The chain recombines TRBV5-5 with TRBJ1-4; D is perhaps TRBD1 (6 bases). This CDR3 is built from 15 residues. V was cut by 4 bases and J by 6 bases, with 16 bases left in between. Germline loops: CDR1 SGHKS, CDR2 YYEKEE (reference sequence). The CDR3 sequence: CASSPPQGRDEKLFF. For the CDR3, the DNA is TGTGCCAGCAGCCCTCCACAGGGACGAGATGAAAAACTGTTTTTT.

This clonotype was counted ten times or more. The V gene is TRBV15, the J gene TRBJ2-1; 10 nucleotides align to TRBD2. Germline loops: CDR1 LNHNV, CDR2 YYDKDF (reference sequence). V was pared by 5 bases and J by 3 bases, with 1 base of the junction left unmatched. CDR3 length: 14 residues. The CDR3 bases are TGTGCCACCAGCGGACTAGCGGACTACAATGAGCAGTTCTTC. Translating it yields CATSGLADYNEQFF.

This clonotype was counted at least ten times. The V gene is TRBV4-3, the J gene TRBJ2-7; D may be TRBD1 (5 bases). Germline V gene sequence: CDR1 LGHNA, CDR2 YSLEER. V lost 0 bases and J 2 bases, leaving 17 bases between the germline ends. There are 17 residues in the CDR3. CDR3 region: CASSQDLSLGVPYEQYF. CDR3 DNA sequence: TGCGCCAGCAGCCAAGATCTATCCCTAGGGGTCCCCTACGAGCAGTACTTC.

The chain joins TRBV27 to TRBJ2-1, with D uncertain. CDR1 and CDR2 from the germline V gene are MNHEY and SMNVEV (reference sequence). V was shortened by 6 bases and J by 7 bases, with 16 bases between the two germline ends. The CDR3 covers 14 residues. CDR3 region: CASSPIGARNEQFF. The CDR3 DNA follows: TGTGCCAGCAGCCCAATAGGAGCGCGGAATGAGCAGTTCTTC.

This clonotype was seen ten or more times. The chain couples TRBV20-1 to TRBJ1-1, with D perhaps TRBD1 (5 bases). CDR1 and CDR2 (germline): DFQATT, SNEGSKA (reference sequence). The CDR3 runs 14 residues. The germline V and J ends were trimmed by 4 bases and 4 bases, with 16 bases remaining between them. This chain's CDR3 is CSATLTVRGTEAFF. CDR3 coding DNA: TGCAGTGCTACCCTGACAGTGAGGGGCACTGAAGCTTTCTTT.

The chain links TRBV5-6 to TRBJ2-7, with D uncertain. The germline V gene encodes CDR1 SGHDT and CDR2 YYEEEE. V gave up 4 bases and J gave up 10 bases, with 15 bases separating them. This CDR3 has 12 amino acids. The DNA of the CDR3 is TGTGCCAGCAGCCCCGGACGCCTCTGCCAGTACTTC. Translating it yields CASSPGRLCQYF. Full variable domain (missing parts from reference TRBV5-6 and TRBJ2-7): DAGVTQSPTHLIKTRGQQVTLRCSPKSGHDTVSWYQQALGQGPQFIFQYYEEEERQRGNFPDRFSGHQFPNYSSELNVNALLLGDSALYLCASSPGRLCQYFGPGTRLTVT.

This clonotype was detected only a few times. The CDR3 region is CATGTGHQTQYF. The CDR3 DNA is TGTGCCACCGGGACAGGACATCAGACCCAGTACTTC. This chain uses TRBV19 with TRBJ2-5; TRBD1 matches at 8 bases. The CDR3 extends over 12 amino acids. The germline gives CDR1 LNHDA, CDR2 SQIVND (reference sequence). Trimming removed 10 bases from V and 6 bases from J; junction bases left unmatched: 7.

This clonotype appeared many times. The chain has TRBV5-1 and TRBJ2-3, with D uncertain. The CDR3 length is 11 residues. The germline CDR1 and CDR2 sequences are SGHRS and YFSETQ. V lost 2 bases to trimming and J lost 5 bases, with 3 bases between them. The CDR3, as DNA: TGCGCCAGCAGCTTCAGAGATACGCAGTATTTT. This encodes CASSFRDTQYF. The whole variable domain, filled in from reference TRBV5-1 and TRBJ2-3, reads KAGVTQTPRYLIKTRGQQVTLSCSPISGHRSVSWYQQTPGQGLQFLFEYFSETQRNKGNFPGRFSGRQFSNSRSEMNVSTLELGDSALYLCASSFRDTQYFGPGTRLTVL.

The sample holds a few counts of this clonotype. The V call is TRBV27, the J call TRBJ2-7; possibly TRBD2 for D (6 bases). This CDR3 comprises 14 residues. Germline-derived CDR1 and CDR2 are MNHEY and SMNVEV (reference sequence). V was cut by 3 bases and J by 2 bases, with 11 bases left in between. CDR3 in amino acids: CASSFRGKAYEQYF. For the CDR3, the DNA is TGTGCCAGCAGTTTTCGGGGGAAGGCCTACGAGCAGTACTTC.

This chain uses TRBV6-6 with TRBJ2-1; D call uncertain. V dropped 3 bases and J dropped 10 bases, with 13 bases sitting between them. This CDR3 comprises 13 residues. Germline V gene lookup returns CDR1 MNHNY and CDR2 SVGAGI (reference sequence). CDR3 loop: CASSYQKGTEQFF. The CDR3 nucleotides read TGTGCCAGCAGTTATCAGAAGGGAACCGAGCAGTTCTTC.

The gene calls are TRBV6-5 and TRBJ1-1; possibly TRBD1 for D (5 bases). V lost 0 bases and J lost 5, with 10 bases in between. Germline V gives CDR1 MNHEY, CDR2 SVGAGI. The CDR3 extends over 14 amino acids. This chain's CDR3 is CASSYSQVRTEAFF. CDR3 nucleotide sequence: TGTGCCAGCAGTTACTCACAGGTGAGGACTGAAGCTTTCTTT.

The chain carries TRBV20-1 and TRBJ1-2; D gene uncertain. The CDR3 covers 10 residues. Trimming pared 1 base from V and 5 bases from J, leaving 2 bases between. CDR1 is DFQATT and CDR2 is SNEGSKA in the germline V gene (reference sequence). The CDR3 region is CSARGYGYTF. In nucleotides, the CDR3 is TGCAGTGCTAGAGGTTATGGCTACACCTTC.

This clonotype occurred a few times. The rearrangement joins TRBV5-1 to TRBJ1-1; unclear D gene. The CDR3 is made up of 15 amino acids. Germline loops: CDR1 SGHRS, CDR2 YFSETQ. The V and J ends lost 2 bases and 1 base respectively, with 12 bases between them. This CDR3 is CASSFDWERNTEAFF. For the CDR3, the DNA is TGCGCCAGCAGCTTCGACTGGGAGAGGAACACTGAAGCTTTCTTT.

This sequence joins TRBV18 and TRBJ2-1; D remains ambiguous. Germline-derived CDR1 and CDR2 are KGHSH and LQKENI. V dropped 3 bases and J dropped 0 bases, with 3 bases sitting between them. CDR3 length: 13 amino acids. CDR3 coding DNA: TGTGCCAGCTCACCGATCTCCTACAATGAGCAGTTCTTC. It specifies CASSPISYNEQFF.

This clonotype was detected a few times. The chain couples TRBV7-3 to TRBJ2-3; D call uncertain. Trimming cost V 2 bases and J 6 bases, with 9 bases left between them. Per the germline V gene, CDR1 is SGHTA and CDR2 is FQGTGA. The CDR3 spans 13 residues. This CDR3 is CASSLHRRDTQYF. In DNA form, the CDR3 reads TGTGCCAGCAGCTTACACCGCAGGGATACGCAGTATTTT.

This clonotype was counted many times. For the CDR3, the DNA is TGCAGTGCTAGACCTGGACTAGCGGTAGACTACGAGCAGTACTTC. This sequence encodes CSARPGLAVDYEQYF. This chain links TRBV20-1 with TRBJ2-7; TRBD2 matches at 10 bases. This CDR3 is built from 15 residues. The germline CDR1 and CDR2 sequences are DFQATT and SNEGSKA (reference sequence). J gave up 3 bases and V 2 bases, and 7 bases lay outside the gene matches.

This clonotype came up a few times. The chain recombines TRBV29-1 with TRBJ2-7, with TRBD1 matching 9 bases. Per the germline V gene, CDR1 is SQVTM and CDR2 is ANQGSEA. Unmatched junction bases numbered 2, after V lost 4 bases and J lost 1 base. The CDR3 loop spans 13 amino acids. The CDR3 loop reads CSVVTGGSYEQYF. The DNA for the CDR3 is TGCAGCGTTGTGACAGGGGGTTCCTACGAGCAGTACTTC.